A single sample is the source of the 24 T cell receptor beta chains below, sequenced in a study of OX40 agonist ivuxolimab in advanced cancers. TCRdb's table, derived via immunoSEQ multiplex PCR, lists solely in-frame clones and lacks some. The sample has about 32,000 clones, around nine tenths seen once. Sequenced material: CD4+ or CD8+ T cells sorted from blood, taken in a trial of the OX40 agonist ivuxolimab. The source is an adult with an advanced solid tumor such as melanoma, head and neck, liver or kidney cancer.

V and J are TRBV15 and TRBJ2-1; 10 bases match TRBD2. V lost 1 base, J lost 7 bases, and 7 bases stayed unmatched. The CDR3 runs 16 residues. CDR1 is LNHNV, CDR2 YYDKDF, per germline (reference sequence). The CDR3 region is CATSRGLLAGVNEQFF. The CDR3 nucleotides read TGTGCCACCAGCAGAGGTCTCCTAGCGGGAGTTAATGAGCAGTTCTTC. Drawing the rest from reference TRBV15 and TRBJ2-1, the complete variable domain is DAMVIQNPRYQVTQFGKPVTLSCSQTLNHNVMYWYQQKSSQAPKLLFHYYDKDFNNEADTPDNFQSRRPNTSFCFLDIRSPGLGDTAMYLCATSRGLLAGVNEQFFGPGTRLTVL.

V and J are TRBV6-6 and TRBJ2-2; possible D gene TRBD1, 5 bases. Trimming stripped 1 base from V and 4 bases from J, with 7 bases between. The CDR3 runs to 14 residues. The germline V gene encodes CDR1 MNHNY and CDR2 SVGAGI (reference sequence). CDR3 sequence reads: CASSYLGATGELFF. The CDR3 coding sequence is TGTGCCAGCAGTTACTTAGGGGCCACCGGGGAGCTGTTTTTT.

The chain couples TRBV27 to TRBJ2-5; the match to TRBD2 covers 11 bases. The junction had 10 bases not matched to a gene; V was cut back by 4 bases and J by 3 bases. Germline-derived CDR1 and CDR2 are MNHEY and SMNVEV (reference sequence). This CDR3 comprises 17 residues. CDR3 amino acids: CASSSTTLTSGEETQYF. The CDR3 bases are TGTGCCAGCAGTTCGACCACCCTGACTAGCGGGGAAGAGACCCAGTACTTC.

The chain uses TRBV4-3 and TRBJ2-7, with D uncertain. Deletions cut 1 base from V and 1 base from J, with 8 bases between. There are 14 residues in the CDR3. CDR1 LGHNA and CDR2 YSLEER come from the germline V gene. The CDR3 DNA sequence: TGCGCCAGCAGCCAAGGAACGGAGTCCTACGAGCAGTACTTC. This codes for CASSQGTESYEQYF.

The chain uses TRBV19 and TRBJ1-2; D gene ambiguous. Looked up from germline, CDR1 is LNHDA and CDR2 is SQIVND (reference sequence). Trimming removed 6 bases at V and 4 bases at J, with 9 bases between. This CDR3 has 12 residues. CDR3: CASRERSYGYTF. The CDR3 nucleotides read TGTGCCAGTAGGGAGCGGTCCTATGGCTACACCTTC.

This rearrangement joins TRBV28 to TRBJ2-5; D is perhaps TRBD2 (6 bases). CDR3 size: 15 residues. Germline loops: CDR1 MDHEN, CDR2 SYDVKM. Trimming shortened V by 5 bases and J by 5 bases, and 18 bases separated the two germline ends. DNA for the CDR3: TGTGCCAGCAGTGTCTCGGGACTCCTGGGGGAGACCCAGTACTTC. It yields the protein CASSVSGLLGETQYF.

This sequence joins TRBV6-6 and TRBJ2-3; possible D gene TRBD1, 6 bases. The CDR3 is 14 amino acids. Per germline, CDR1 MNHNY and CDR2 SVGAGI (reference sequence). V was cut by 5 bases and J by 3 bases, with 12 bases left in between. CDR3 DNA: TGTGCCAGCAGTAGAACAGGGACAACAGATACGCAGTATTTT. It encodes CASSRTGTTDTQYF.

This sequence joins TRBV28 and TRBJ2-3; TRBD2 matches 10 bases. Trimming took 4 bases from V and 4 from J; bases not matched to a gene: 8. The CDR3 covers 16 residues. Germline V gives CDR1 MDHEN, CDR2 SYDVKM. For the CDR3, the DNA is TGTGCCAGCAGTTCCCCCCCTAGCGGGGGATCAGATACGCAGTATTTT. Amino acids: CASSSPPSGGSDTQYF.

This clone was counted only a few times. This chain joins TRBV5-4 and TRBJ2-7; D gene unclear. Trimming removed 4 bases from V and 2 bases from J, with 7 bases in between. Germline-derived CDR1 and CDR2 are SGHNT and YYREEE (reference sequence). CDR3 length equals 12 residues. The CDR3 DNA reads TGTGCCAGCAGCACCGAAACCTACGAGCAGTACTTC. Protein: CASSTETYEQYF.

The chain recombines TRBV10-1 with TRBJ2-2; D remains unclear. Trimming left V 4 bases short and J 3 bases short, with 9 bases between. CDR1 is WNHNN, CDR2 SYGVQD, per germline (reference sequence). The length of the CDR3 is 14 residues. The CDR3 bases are TGCGCCAGCAGTGGATTTCATGACACCGGGGAGCTGTTTTTT. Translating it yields CASSGFHDTGELFF.

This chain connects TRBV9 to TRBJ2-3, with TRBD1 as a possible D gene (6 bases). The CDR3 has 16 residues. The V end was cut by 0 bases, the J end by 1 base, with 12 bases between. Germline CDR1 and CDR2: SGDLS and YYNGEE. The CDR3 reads CASSVEGAGGTDTQYF. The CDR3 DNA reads TGTGCCAGCAGCGTAGAAGGGGCAGGGGGCACAGATACGCAGTATTTT.

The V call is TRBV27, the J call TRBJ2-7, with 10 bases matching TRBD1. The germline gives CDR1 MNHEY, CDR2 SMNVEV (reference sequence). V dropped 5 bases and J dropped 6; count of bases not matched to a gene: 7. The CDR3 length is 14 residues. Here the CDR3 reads CASSTRTGGSEQYF. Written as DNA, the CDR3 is TGTGCCAGCAGTACCAGGACAGGGGGGTCCGAGCAGTACTTC.

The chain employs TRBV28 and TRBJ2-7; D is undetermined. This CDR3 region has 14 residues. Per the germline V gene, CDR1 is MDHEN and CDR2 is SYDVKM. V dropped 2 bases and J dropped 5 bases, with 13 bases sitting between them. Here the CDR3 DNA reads TGTGCCAGCAGTTTAAGGGCCGATGGTGACGAGCAGTACGTC. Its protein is CASSLRADGDEQYV.

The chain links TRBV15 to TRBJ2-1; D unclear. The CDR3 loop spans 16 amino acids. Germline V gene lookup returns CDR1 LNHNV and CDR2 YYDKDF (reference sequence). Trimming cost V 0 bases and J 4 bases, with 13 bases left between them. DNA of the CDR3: TGTGCCACCAGCAGAGATCCGTTCCGATCTTACAATGAGCAGTTCTTC. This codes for CATSRDPFRSYNEQFF.

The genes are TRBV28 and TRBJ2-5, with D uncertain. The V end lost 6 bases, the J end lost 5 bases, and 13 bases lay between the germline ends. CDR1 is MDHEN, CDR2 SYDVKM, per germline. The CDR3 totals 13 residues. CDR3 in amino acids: CASSELILETQYF. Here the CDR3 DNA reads TGTGCCAGCAGCGAACTCATTCTGGAGACCCAGTACTTC.

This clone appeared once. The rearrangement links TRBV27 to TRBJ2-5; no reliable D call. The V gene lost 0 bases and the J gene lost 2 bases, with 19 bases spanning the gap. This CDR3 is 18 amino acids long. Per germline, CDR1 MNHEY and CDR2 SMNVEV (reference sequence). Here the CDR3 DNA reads TGTGCCAGCAGTTTATCCCTCCCGATACGCCAACTTCAAGAGACCCAGTACTTC. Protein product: CASSLSLPIRQLQETQYF.

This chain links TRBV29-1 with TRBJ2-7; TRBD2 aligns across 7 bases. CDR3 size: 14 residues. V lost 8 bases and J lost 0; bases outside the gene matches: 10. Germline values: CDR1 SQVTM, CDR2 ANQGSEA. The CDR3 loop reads CSILTGTISYEQYF. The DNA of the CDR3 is TGCAGCATCCTTACGGGGACTATCTCCTACGAGCAGTACTTC.

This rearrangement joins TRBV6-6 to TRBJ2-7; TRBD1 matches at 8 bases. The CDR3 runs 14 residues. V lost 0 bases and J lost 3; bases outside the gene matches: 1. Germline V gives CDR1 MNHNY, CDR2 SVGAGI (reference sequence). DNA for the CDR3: TGTGCCAGCAGTTACTCCGGACAGGGCTACGAGCAGTACTTC. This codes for CASSYSGQGYEQYF.

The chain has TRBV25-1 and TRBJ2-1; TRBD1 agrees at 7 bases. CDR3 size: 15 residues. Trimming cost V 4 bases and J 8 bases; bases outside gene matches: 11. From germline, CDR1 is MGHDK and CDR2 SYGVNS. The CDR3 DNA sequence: TGTGCCAGCAGTGTCGACAGGGTTCAGGAAGATGAGCAGTTCTTC. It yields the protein CASSVDRVQEDEQFF.

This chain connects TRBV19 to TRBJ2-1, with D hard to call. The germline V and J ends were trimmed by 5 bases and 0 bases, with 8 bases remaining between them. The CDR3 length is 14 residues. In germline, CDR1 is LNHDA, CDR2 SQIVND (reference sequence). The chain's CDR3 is CASSVGGSYNEQFF. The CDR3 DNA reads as TGTGCCAGTAGTGTCGGCGGCTCCTACAATGAGCAGTTCTTC.

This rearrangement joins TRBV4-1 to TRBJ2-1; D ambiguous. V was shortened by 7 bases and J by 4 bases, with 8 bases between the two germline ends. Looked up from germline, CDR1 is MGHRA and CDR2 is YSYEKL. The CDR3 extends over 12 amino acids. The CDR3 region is CASTGSYNEQFF. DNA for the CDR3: TGCGCCAGCACGGGCTCTTACAATGAGCAGTTCTTC.

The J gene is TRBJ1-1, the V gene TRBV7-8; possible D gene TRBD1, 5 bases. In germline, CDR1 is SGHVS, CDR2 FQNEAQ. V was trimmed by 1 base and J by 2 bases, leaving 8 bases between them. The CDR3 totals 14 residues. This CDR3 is CASSLGGPNTEAFF. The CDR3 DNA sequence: TGTGCCAGCAGCTTAGGGGGCCCAAACACTGAAGCTTTCTTT. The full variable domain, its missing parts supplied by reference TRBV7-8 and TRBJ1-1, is GAGVSQSPRYKVAKRGQDVALRCDPISGHVSLFWYQQALGQGPEFLTYFQNEAQLDKSGLPSDRFFAERPEGSVSTLKIQRTQQEDSAVYLCASSLGGPNTEAFFGQGTRLTVV.

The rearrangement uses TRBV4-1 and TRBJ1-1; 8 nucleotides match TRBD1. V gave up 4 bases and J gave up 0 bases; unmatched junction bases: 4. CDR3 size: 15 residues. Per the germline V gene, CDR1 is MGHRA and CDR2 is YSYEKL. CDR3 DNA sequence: TGCGCCAGCAGCCCCCGACAGGGGATGAACACTGAAGCTTTCTTT. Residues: CASSPRQGMNTEAFF.

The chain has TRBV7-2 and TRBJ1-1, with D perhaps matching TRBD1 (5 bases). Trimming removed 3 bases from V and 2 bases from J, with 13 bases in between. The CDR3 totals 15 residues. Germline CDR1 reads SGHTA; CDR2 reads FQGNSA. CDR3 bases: TGTGCCAGCAGCTTCCCAGGGTGGGTTAACACTGAAGCTTTCTTT. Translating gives CASSFPGWVNTEAFF.